The TCR beta chain described here comes from a study of regulatory T cells in long-lasting Graves disease. Sequencing libraries for TCR beta were prepared with iRepertoire HTBI primers and Arm-PCR of CDR3 regions. In TCRdb, the multiplex PCR reads were re-called with MiXCR into one record per CDR3 protein. Altogether 350,000 to 400,000 distinct CDR3 sequences are present, roughly 17% being singletons, with the ten largest covering roughly 21%. Time point: newly diagnosed GD, antithyroid drugs for less than 3 months. Construction of the TCR library relied on RNA isolated from PBMCs. Ten or more counts support this clonotype. Germline trimming cut 5 bases from V and 9 bases from J; bases unmatched to any gene: 6. Per germline, CDR1 SNHLY and CDR2 FYNNEI. The CDR3 consists of 13 residues. The sample was also linked to a second study, of T cells in Graves' hyperthyroidism and ophthalmopathy. In that study: Diagnosis relied on clinical symptoms, serum thyroxine and TRAb, thyroid ultrasound and orbital computed tomography. Researchers ran a first-round RT-PCR on the TCR CDR3 using the HTBI primer set. Also found in blood were most expanded thyroid clonotypes above 0.001.

The clonotype originates from a woman younger than 35 with Graves disease. Sample: peripheral blood mononuclear cells (PBMCs), taken at new diagnosis, from a patient treated with antithyroid drugs. The rearrangement uses TRBV2 and TRBJ2-1; 8 bases line up with TRBD2. CDR3 sequence reads: CASSMGLVLEQFF. In nucleotides, the CDR3 is TGTGCCAGCAGTATGGGACTAGTCCTTGAGCAGTTCTTC.